Listed here are 20 T cell receptor beta chains from one sample, sequenced in a study of siplizumab effects on memory and regulatory T cells. The protocol was immunoSEQ multiplex PCR, while the TCRdb copy is restricted to in-frame clones and leaves out a portion. Of over 70,000 clones listed, approximately 95% are singletons. Sequenced sample: CD8+ T cells sorted from blood. Receptors originate from a human donor in good health.

The V call is TRBV27, the J call TRBJ2-7; D is ambiguous. CDR1 and CDR2 from the germline V gene are MNHEY and SMNVEV (reference sequence). Trimming took off 5 bases at V and 3 bases at J, with 20 bases between the two ends. The CDR3 is made up of 16 amino acids. The CDR3: CASSPSSSPLSYEQYF. For the CDR3, the DNA is TGTGCCAGCAGTCCCTCCTCAAGTCCCCTAAGCTACGAGCAGTACTTC.

V usage is TRBV19 and J usage is TRBJ2-3; 10 positions agree with TRBD1. Germline CDR1 LNHDA, CDR2 SQIVND (reference sequence). The CDR3 has 15 amino acids. V shed 4 bases, J shed 6 bases, and the junction held 7 bases outside the gene matches. This chain's CDR3 is CASSSSTGGRDTQYF. The CDR3 DNA sequence: TGTGCCAGTAGTAGCTCGACAGGGGGCAGGGATACGCAGTATTTT.

The chain couples TRBV7-9 to TRBJ2-1, with 7 bases that match TRBD2. The CDR3 is made up of 15 amino acids. The V segment lost 4 bases and the J segment 7 bases; nucleotides outside the gene matches: 10. Germline loops: CDR1 SEHNR, CDR2 FQNEAQ (reference sequence). The CDR3, as DNA: TGTGCCAGCAGCTCCCGAATTGGCGGGAGAAATGAGCAGTTCTTC. This translates into CASSSRIGGRNEQFF.

The V gene is TRBV10-2, the J gene TRBJ2-2; 7 nucleotides align to TRBD1. The CDR3 is made up of 16 amino acids. Unmatched junction bases numbered 5, after V lost 0 bases and J lost 4 bases. Germline-derived CDR1 and CDR2 are WSHSY and SAAADI. CDR3 protein: CASSESGDRGTGELFF. In DNA form, the CDR3 reads TGCGCCAGCAGTGAGTCGGGGGACAGAGGCACCGGGGAGCTGTTTTTT.

The rearrangement joins TRBV5-8 to TRBJ2-1; D is uncertain. There are 11 residues in the CDR3. Germline V gene lookup returns CDR1 SGHTS and CDR2 YDEGEE. Trimming shortened V by 0 bases and J by 9 bases, and 4 bases separated the two germline ends. The DNA of the CDR3 is TGTGCCAGCAGCTTGGCTCTTGAGCAGTTCTTC. Translated: CASSLALEQFF.

The V call is TRBV7-3, the J call TRBJ2-1; 14 bases are shared with TRBD2. V was clipped by 5 bases and J by 2 bases; unmatched bases: 5. This CDR3 is built from 17 residues. The germline gives CDR1 SGHTA, CDR2 FQGTGA. The CDR3, as DNA: TGTGCCAGCAGCATCGGGACTAGCGGGAGAGCCTACAATGAGCAGTTCTTC. The encoded protein is CASSIGTSGRAYNEQFF.

The chain employs TRBV11-3 and TRBJ2-7, with D hard to call. Per germline, CDR1 SGHNT and CDR2 YENEEA. V lost 1 base and J lost 3, with 10 bases in between. The CDR3 totals 14 residues. CDR3 nucleotides: TGTGCCAGCAGCTTAGTACCTCCTTACTACGAGCAGTACTTC. Translating it yields CASSLVPPYYEQYF.

The V call is TRBV27, the J call TRBJ2-1; D tentatively fits TRBD1 or TRBD2 (5 bases each). CDR1 and CDR2 (germline): MNHEY, SMNVEV (reference sequence). The CDR3 length is 16 residues. The germline V and J ends were trimmed by 1 base and 6 bases, with 16 bases remaining between them. The CDR3 coding sequence is TGTGCCAGCAGTTTATTACTTGGGGGTTTCATCAATGAGCAGTTCTTC. Residues: CASSLLLGGFINEQFF.

The rearrangement joins TRBV7-9 to TRBJ2-3, with 10 positions matching TRBD1. With 8 bases clipped from V and 1 base from J, the junction kept 0 bases outside the gene matches. This CDR3 spans 13 amino acids. Germline V lookup: CDR1 SEHNR, CDR2 FQNEAQ (reference sequence). Here the CDR3 reads CASGQGGTDTQYF. In DNA form, the CDR3 reads TGTGCCAGCGGACAGGGGGGCACAGATACGCAGTATTTT.

This chain connects TRBV28 to TRBJ2-5; 10 nucleotides align to TRBD2. V lost 2 bases and J lost 5; bases outside the gene matches: 8. This CDR3 contains 16 residues. Germline V lookup: CDR1 MDHEN, CDR2 SYDVKM. The CDR3 DNA is TGTGCCAGCAGTTTAGTCCTAGCGGGAGTCGAGGAGACCCAGTACTTC. It encodes CASSLVLAGVEETQYF. Based on the CDR3 plus reference TRBV28 and TRBJ2-5, the full variable domain is DVKVTQSSRYLVKRTGEKVFLECVQDMDHENMFWYRQDPGLGLRLIYFSYDVKMKEKGDIPEGYSVSREKKERFSLILESASTNQTSMYLCASSLVLAGVEETQYFGPGTRLLVL.

The chain combines TRBV6-6 with TRBJ1-2; TRBD1 is a possible D gene (6 bases). This CDR3 spans 15 amino acids. Germline CDR1 MNHNY, CDR2 SVGAGI (reference sequence). The V gene lost 5 bases and the J gene lost 4 bases, with 17 bases spanning the gap. The CDR3 sequence is CASSPLADSLYGYTF. The CDR3 DNA reads TGTGCCAGCAGTCCCTTGGCGGACAGCCTCTATGGCTACACCTTC.

The CDR3 nucleotides read TGTGCCAGCAGTTCCTGGGACTCAATTCAGTACTTC. Its protein is CASSSWDSIQYF. The chain combines TRBV27 with TRBJ2-4, with D tentatively TRBD2 (6 bases). V dropped 4 bases and J dropped 10 bases, with 11 bases sitting between them. The CDR3 is made up of 12 amino acids. Germline loops: CDR1 MNHEY, CDR2 SMNVEV (reference sequence).

This clone was found a few times. The chain links TRBV9 to TRBJ1-5; the D gene is possibly TRBD1 (5 bases). Trimming took 4 bases from V and 5 from J, leaving 16 bases between them. Germline lookup yields CDR1 SGDLS and CDR2 YYNGEE. CDR3 length equals 15 residues. This CDR3 reads CASSPSSGGYQPQHF. The CDR3 DNA reads TGTGCCAGCAGCCCCTCCTCGGGGGGATATCAGCCCCAGCATTTT.

This rearrangement joins TRBV27 to TRBJ2-1; 9 bases align to TRBD2. CDR3 length: 15 residues. Germline-derived CDR1 and CDR2 are MNHEY and SMNVEV (reference sequence). J was trimmed by 6 bases and V by 0 bases; bases with no gene match: 3. The CDR3 reads CASSLSREGGNEQFF. The CDR3 DNA reads as TGTGCCAGCAGTTTATCGCGGGAGGGGGGCAATGAGCAGTTCTTC.

The gene calls are TRBV19 and TRBJ1-4; D ambiguous. Looked up from germline, CDR1 is LNHDA and CDR2 is SQIVND (reference sequence). V shed 4 bases and J shed 4 bases, with 4 bases lying between them. The CDR3 has 12 amino acids. This chain's CDR3 is CASSNSNEKLFF. The DNA for the CDR3 is TGTGCCAGTAGTAACAGTAATGAAAAACTGTTTTTT.

This clone was seen a few times. V is TRBV21-1 and J is TRBJ1-1. TRBV21-1 is annotated as a pseudogene. This CDR3 spans 17 amino acids. The DNA for the CDR3 is TGTGCCAGCAGCAAAGGGGTTTGGCTTTTTGGGAACACTGAAGCTTTCTTT. The encoded protein is CASSKGVWLFGNTEAFF.

V usage is TRBV9 and J usage is TRBJ2-2; 12 bases fit TRBD1. With V trimmed by 3 bases and J by 7 bases, 7 bases remained unmatched. The CDR3 is 16 amino acids. Germline V lookup: CDR1 SGDLS, CDR2 YYNGEE. CDR3 bases: TGTGCCAGCAGCGACCGGGACAGGGGGCATAGCGGGGAGCTGTTTTTT. Translating it yields CASSDRDRGHSGELFF. Filled out from reference TRBV9 and TRBJ2-2, the complete variable domain reads DSGVTQTPKHLITATGQRVTLRCSPRSGDLSVYWYQQSLDQGLQFLIQYYNGEERAKGNILERFSAQQFPDLHSELNLSSLELGDSALYFCASSDRDRGHSGELFFGEGSRLTVL.

The chain is built from TRBV2 and TRBJ1-2; no clear D. The length of the CDR3 is 14 residues. V was shortened by 0 bases and J by 7 bases, with 12 bases between the two germline ends. CDR1 SNHLY and CDR2 FYNNEI come from the germline V gene. In nucleotides, the CDR3 is TGTGCCAGCAGTGAAGCGCGATACGATCGTGGCTACACCTTC. Translation gives CASSEARYDRGYTF.

The chain couples TRBV7-9 to TRBJ2-1; D remains ambiguous. Germline CDR1 reads SEHNR; CDR2 reads FQNEAQ (reference sequence). The CDR3 is 16 residues long. The ends were cut back, 1 base at V and 3 bases at J, with 13 bases in the middle. The CDR3 region has the DNA TGTGCCAGCAGCTTAGAAGTGCCGGCCGGCTACAATGAGCAGTTCTTC. Translating it yields CASSLEVPAGYNEQFF.

The rearrangement joins TRBV11-2 to TRBJ1-2; no reliable D call. CDR1 is SGHAT, CDR2 FQNNGV, per germline. The length of the CDR3 is 12 residues. Deletions cut 1 base from V and 6 bases from J, with 6 bases between. CDR3 DNA: TGTGCCAGCAGCTTAGCTGGGAATGGCTACACCTTC. Residues: CASSLAGNGYTF.